Listed below are T cell receptor beta chains from one sample, sequenced in a study of OX40 agonist ivuxolimab in advanced cancers. The method was immunoSEQ multiplex PCR; TCRdb's version includes in-frame clones alone and lacks a portion of them. The data hold roughly 45,000 clones, with around 88% observed a single time. This sample comprised CD4+ or CD8+ T cells sorted from blood, obtained in a trial of the OX40 agonist ivuxolimab. These receptors came from an adult with an advanced solid tumor such as melanoma, head and neck, liver or kidney cancer. Each CDR3 is given with its conserved first and last residue. A D gene is named only where the DNA matches it firmly. Rows give clone size only sometimes, using once, few, many, or a class for an expanded clone.

V	size	D	J	DNA	CDR3
TRBV5-1	-	TRBD1	TRBJ2-7	TGCGCCAGCAGCTCTGGACAGGGGGTTGGCGAGCAGTACTTC	CASSSGQGVGEQYF
TRBV10-3	-	-	TRBJ2-7	TGTGCCATCAGTGAGCCCCCCGGGACCAAGCGCTACGAGCAGTACTTC	CAISEPPGTKRYEQYF
TRBV27	-	TRBD2	TRBJ2-7	TGTGCCAGCAGCCGCCCGGGACTAGCGGGAGGGAGTTCCTACGAGCAGTACTTC	CASSRPGLAGGSSYEQYF
TRBV6-5	-	-	TRBJ1-3	TGTGCCAGTATGGCAGGGGCGAGAAACACCATATATTTT	CASMAGARNTIYF
TRBV5-1	-	TRBD1	TRBJ1-3	TGCGCCAGCAGCCAGGACAGGGAAAGTGGAAACACCATATATTTT	CASSQDRESGNTIYF
TRBV18	-	-	TRBJ2-7	TGTGCCAGCTCACCACCGCAGGGGTCCTCCTACGAGCAGTACTTC	CASSPPQGSSYEQYF
TRBV5-1	-	-	TRBJ2-5	TGCGCCAGCCTCTCCGGGGCGGAAGAGACCCAGTACTTC	CASLSGAEETQYF
TRBV21-1	-	-	TRBJ1-6	TGTGCCAGCAGCACTGGGGCAGCCGGGAGCTCGAATTCACCCCTCCACTTT	CASSTGAAGSSNSPLHF
TRBV7-7	-	-	TRBJ2-7	TGTGCTAGCAGAGCTCCGAGGGGTTCCAACGAGCAGTACTTC	CASRAPRGSNEQYF
TRBV12-5	once	TRBD1	TRBJ1-5	TGTGCTAGTGGTACCGGGACAGGGGGCGTCTGGGATCAGCCCCAGCATTTT	CASGTGTGGVWDQPQHF
TRBV28	-	-	TRBJ1-3	TGTGCCAGCACCCCGCTGGGGGGACACACCATATATTTT	CASTPLGGHTIYF
TRBV10-1	-	-	TRBJ1-1	TGCGCCAGCAGTGAGGACGGATTCACTGAAGCTTTCTTT	CASSEDGFTEAFF
TRBV6-1	once	-	TRBJ2-1	TGTGCCAGCAGGCCGACTTCCAATGAGCAGTTCTTC	CASRPTSNEQFF
TRBV5-1	-	TRBD2	TRBJ2-1	TGCGCCAGCAGCCAGGGACTAGCGGATATAAATGAGCAGTTCTTC	CASSQGLADINEQFF
TRBV5-4	-	TRBD1	TRBJ2-7	TGTGCCAGCAGCTACCCGGGACAGGGCACCTACGAGCAGTACTTC	CASSYPGQGTYEQYF
TRBV19	-	-	TRBJ1-5	TGTGCCAGTAGTATAGATAGGGGCCCCTGGGCGCCCCAGCATTTT	CASSIDRGPWAPQHF
TRBV5-6	once	TRBD1	TRBJ2-5	TGTGCCAGCAGCTTGGTAACAGGGGATCAAGAGACCCAGTACTTC	CASSLVTGDQETQYF
TRBV4-2	-	-	TRBJ2-7	TGTGCCAGCAGCCCCCGACTCGACCCTTCCTACGAGCAGTACTTC	CASSPRLDPSYEQYF
TRBV7-9	-	TRBD1	TRBJ1-6	TGTGCCAGCAGCTTAGGGGGACAGGGTCGCTATGGACCCCTCCACTTT	CASSLGGQGRYGPLHF
TRBV5-8	-	-	TRBJ2-2	TGTGCCAGCAGCTTGGTCGAGAACACCGGGGAGCTGTTTTTT	CASSLVENTGELFF
TRBV19	-	-	TRBJ2-1	TGTGCCAGTACCCAAACCCTTAACAATGAGCAGTTCTTC	CASTQTLNNEQFF
TRBV10-3	-	TRBD2	TRBJ2-3	TGTGCCATCAGTGGTCCTAGCGGGGGAGGGACAGATACGCAGTATTTT	CAISGPSGGGTDTQYF
TRBV6-4	-	-	TRBJ1-5	TGTGCCAGCAGTGAAGGCGCTGACAGCAATCAGCCCCAGCATTTT	CASSEGADSNQPQHF
TRBV1	few	-	TRBJ2-4	TGCACCAGCAGCGGCCGGACTAGCGGGGGGGCCAAAAACATTCAGTACTTC	CTSSGRTSGGAKNIQYF
TRBV19	-	TRBD2	TRBJ2-2	TGTGCCAGTAGTATCGGGGGGGACACCGGGGAGCTGTTTTTT	CASSIGGDTGELFF
TRBV2	-	-	TRBJ1-4	TGTGCCAGCCGCAGGGGAGGGCCAACTAATGAAAAACTGTTTTTT	CASRRGGPTNEKLFF
TRBV7-2	-	-	TRBJ2-7	TGTGCCAGCAGCTTAGGGCACCTGGACGAGCAGTACTTC	CASSLGHLDEQYF
TRBV30	-	-	TRBJ1-5	TGTGCCTGGAGTTTGGATAGCAATCAGCCCCAGCATTTT	CAWSLDSNQPQHF
TRBV7-9	-	-	TRBJ2-3	TGTGCCAGCAGCTCCAATACGGATACGCAGTATTTT	CASSSNTDTQYF
TRBV11-2	-	-	TRBJ1-1	TGTGCCAGCAGGGCACCGGGACACTTGAACACTGAAGCTTTCTTT	CASRAPGHLNTEAFF
TRBV12-5	-	-	TRBJ1-2	TGTGCTAGTGGTTTGGTACCAACTAACTATGGCTACACCTTC	CASGLVPTNYGYTF
TRBV19	-	-	TRBJ1-2	TGTGCCAGTAGTATCCAGAATAACTATGGCTACACCTTC	CASSIQNNYGYTF
TRBV10-1	-	-	TRBJ1-1	TGCGCCAGCTCCGCCCCGGGAACTGAAGCTTTCTTT	CASSAPGTEAFF
TRBV28	-	-	TRBJ2-3	TGTGCCAGCAGTTGGGCAGGTACGCAGTATTTT	CASSWAGTQYF
TRBV5-3	-	-	TRBJ2-7	TGTGCCAGCAGCTTGTGGCCTGGCGAGCAGTACTTC	CASSLWPGEQYF
TRBV2	-	TRBD1	TRBJ1-1	TGTGCCAGCCGCCCGACAGGGCGGTACACTGAAGCTTTCTTT	CASRPTGRYTEAFF
TRBV28	-	-	TRBJ2-7	TGTGCCAGCAGTATGGACCGTCACCGGTACTTC	CASSMDRHRYF